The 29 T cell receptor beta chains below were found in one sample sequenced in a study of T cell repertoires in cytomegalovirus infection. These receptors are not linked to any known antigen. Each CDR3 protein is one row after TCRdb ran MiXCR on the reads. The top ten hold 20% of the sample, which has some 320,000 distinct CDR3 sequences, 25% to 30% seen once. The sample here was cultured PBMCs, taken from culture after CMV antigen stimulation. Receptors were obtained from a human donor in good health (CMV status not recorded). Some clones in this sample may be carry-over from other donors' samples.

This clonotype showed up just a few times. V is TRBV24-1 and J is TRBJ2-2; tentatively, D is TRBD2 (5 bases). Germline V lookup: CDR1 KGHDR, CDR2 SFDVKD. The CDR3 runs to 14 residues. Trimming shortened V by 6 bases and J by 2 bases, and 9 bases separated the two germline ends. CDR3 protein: CATSIGLNTGELFF. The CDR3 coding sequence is TGTGCCACCAGTATCGGACTTAACACCGGGGAGCTGTTTTTT.

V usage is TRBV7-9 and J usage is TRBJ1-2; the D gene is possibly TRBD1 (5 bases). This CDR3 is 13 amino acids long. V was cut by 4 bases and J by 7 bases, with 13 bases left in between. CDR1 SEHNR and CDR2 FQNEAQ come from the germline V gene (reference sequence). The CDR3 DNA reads TGTGCCAGCAGCTCAAGGACATATGGTGGCTACACCTTC. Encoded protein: CASSSRTYGGYTF. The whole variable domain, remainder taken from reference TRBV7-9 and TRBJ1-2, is DTGVSQNPRHKITKRGQNVTFRCDPISEHNRLYWYRQTLGQGPEFLTYFQNEAQLEKSRLLSDRFSAERPKGSFSTLEIQRTEQGDSAMYLCASSSRTYGGYTFGSGTRLTVV.

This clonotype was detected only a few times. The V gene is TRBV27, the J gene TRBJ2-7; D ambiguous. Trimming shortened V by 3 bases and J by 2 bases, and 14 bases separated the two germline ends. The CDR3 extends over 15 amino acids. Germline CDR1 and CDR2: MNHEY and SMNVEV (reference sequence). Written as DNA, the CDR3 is TGTGCCAGCAGTTTTAGGGCAGGAGCCACCTACGAGCAGTACTTC. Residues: CASSFRAGATYEQYF.

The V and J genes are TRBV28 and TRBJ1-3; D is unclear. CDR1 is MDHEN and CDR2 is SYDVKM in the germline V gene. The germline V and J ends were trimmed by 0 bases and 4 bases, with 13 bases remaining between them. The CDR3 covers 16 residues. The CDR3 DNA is TGTGCCAGCAGTTTATGGTCCATCGCGGCAGGAAACACCATATATTTT. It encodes CASSLWSIAAGNTIYF. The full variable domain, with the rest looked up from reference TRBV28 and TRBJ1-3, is DVKVTQSSRYLVKRTGEKVFLECVQDMDHENMFWYRQDPGLGLRLIYFSYDVKMKEKGDIPEGYSVSREKKERFSLILESASTNQTSMYLCASSLWSIAAGNTIYFGEGSWLTVV.

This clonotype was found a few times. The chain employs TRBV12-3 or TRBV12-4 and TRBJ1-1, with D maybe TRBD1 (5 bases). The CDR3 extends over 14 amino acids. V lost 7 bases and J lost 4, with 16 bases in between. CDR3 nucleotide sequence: TGTGCCAGCACCTACCACCCCGGGGGCACTGAAGCTTTCTTT. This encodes CASTYHPGGTEAFF.

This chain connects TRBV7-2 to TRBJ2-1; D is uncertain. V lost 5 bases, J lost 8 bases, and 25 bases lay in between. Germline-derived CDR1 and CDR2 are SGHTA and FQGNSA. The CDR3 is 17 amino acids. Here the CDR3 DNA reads TGTGCCAGCAGCCCTCTGACTCCCTCCCTCCATCTGGATGAGCAGTTCTTC. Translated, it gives CASSPLTPSLHLDEQFF.

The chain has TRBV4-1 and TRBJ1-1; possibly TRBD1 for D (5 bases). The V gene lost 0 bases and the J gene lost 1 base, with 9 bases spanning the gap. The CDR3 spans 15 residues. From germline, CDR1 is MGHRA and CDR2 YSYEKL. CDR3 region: CASSQDTGENTEAFF. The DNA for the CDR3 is TGCGCCAGCAGCCAAGACACAGGAGAGAACACTGAAGCTTTCTTT.

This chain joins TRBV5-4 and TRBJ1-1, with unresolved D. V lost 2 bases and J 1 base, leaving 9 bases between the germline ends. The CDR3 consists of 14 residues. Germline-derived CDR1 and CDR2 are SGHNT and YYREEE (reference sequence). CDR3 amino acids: CASSFDPANTEAFF. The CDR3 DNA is TGTGCCAGCAGCTTTGATCCAGCGAACACTGAAGCTTTCTTT.

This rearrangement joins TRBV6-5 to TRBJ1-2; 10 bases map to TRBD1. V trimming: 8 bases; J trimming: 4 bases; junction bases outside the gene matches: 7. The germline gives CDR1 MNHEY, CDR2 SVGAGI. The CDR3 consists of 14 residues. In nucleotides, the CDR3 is TGTGCCAGCGCGGGGACAGGGGTCGGCTATGGCTACACCTTC. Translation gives CASAGTGVGYGYTF.

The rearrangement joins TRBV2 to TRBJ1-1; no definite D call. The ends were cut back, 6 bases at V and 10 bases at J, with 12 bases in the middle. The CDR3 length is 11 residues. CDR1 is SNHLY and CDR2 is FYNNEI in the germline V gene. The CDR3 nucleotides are TGTGCCAGCAGCGAATCCCGTGTAGCTTTCTTT. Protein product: CASSESRVAFF. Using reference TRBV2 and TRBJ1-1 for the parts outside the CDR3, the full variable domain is EPEVTQTPSHQVTQMGQEVILRCVPISNHLYFYWYRQILGQKVEFLVSFYNNEISEKSEIFDDQFSVERPDGSNFTLKIRSTKLEDSAMYFCASSESRVAFFGQGTRLTVV.

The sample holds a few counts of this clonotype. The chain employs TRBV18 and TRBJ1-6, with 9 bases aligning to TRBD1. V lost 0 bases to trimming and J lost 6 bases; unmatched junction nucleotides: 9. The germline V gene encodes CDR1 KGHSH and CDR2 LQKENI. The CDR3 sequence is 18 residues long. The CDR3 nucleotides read TGTGCCAGCTCACCACCGATCGGGACAGGGTCTACTAATTCACCCCTCCACTTT. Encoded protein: CASSPPIGTGSTNSPLHF.

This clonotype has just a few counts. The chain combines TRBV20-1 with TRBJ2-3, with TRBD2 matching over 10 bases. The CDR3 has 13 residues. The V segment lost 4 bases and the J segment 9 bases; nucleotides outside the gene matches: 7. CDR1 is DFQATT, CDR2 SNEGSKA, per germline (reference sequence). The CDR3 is CSATLGTSVTQYF. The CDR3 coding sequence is TGCAGTGCTACTCTAGGGACTAGCGTCACGCAGTATTTT.

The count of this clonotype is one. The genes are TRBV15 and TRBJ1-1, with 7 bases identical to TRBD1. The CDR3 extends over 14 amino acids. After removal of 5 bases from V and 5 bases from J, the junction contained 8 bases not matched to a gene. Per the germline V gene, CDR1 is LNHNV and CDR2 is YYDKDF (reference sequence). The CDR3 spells CATSGPRQGTEAFF. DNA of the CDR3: TGTGCCACCAGCGGACCCAGACAGGGTACTGAAGCTTTCTTT.

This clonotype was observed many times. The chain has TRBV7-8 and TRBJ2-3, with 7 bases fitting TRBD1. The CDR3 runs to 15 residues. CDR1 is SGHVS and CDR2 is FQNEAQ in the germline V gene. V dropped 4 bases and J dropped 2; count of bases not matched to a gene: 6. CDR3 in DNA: TGTGCCAGCAGCTCCCGGGACAGTGACACAGATACGCAGTATTTT. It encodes CASSSRDSDTDTQYF.

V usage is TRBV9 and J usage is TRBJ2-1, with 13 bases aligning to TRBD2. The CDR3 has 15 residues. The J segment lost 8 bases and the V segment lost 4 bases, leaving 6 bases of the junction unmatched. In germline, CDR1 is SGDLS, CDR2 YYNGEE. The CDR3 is CASSTGLAGVYEQFF. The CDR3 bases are TGTGCCAGCAGCACTGGACTAGCGGGAGTGTATGAGCAGTTCTTC.

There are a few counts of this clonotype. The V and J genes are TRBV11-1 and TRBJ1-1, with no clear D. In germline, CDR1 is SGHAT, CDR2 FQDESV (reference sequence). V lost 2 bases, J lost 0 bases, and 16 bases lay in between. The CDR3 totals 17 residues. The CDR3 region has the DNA TGTGCCAGCAGCTTACGAGTTTATCTGAGCATGAACACTGAAGCTTTCTTT. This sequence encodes CASSLRVYLSMNTEAFF.

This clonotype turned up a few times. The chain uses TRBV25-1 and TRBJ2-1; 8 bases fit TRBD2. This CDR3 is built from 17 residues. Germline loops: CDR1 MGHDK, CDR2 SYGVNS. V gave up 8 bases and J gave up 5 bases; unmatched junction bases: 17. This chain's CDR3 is CASEELAGIGANNEQFF. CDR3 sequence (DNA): TGTGCCAGCGAAGAATTAGCGGGAATTGGGGCTAACAATGAGCAGTTCTTC.

The CDR3 protein is CASGAPQDTEAFF. CDR3 coding DNA: TGTGCCAGCGGAGCCCCACAGGACACTGAAGCTTTCTTT. V usage is TRBV6-2 or TRBV6-3 and J usage is TRBJ1-1; D possibly corresponds to TRBD1 (5 bases). There are 13 residues in the CDR3. The V end lost 8 bases, the J end lost 3 bases, and 13 bases lay between the germline ends. Germline values: CDR1 MNHEY, CDR2 SVGEGT.

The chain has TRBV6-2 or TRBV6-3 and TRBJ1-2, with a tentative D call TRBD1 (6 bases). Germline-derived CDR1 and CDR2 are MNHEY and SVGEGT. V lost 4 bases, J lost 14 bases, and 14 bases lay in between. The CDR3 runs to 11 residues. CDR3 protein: CASSSNRVWTF. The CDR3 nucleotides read TGTGCCAGCAGTTCAAACAGGGTCTGGACCTTC.

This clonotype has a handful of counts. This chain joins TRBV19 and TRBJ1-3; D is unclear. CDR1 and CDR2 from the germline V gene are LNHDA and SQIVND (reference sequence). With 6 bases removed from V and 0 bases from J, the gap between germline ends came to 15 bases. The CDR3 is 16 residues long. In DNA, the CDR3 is TGTGCCAGTAGACCCTTCGCGGCGTTCTCTGGAAACACCATATATTTT. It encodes CASRPFAAFSGNTIYF.

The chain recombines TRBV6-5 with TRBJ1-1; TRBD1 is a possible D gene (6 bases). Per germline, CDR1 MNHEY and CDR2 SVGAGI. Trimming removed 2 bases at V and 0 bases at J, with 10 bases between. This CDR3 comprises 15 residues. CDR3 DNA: TGTGCCAGCAGTTACGGGGGGGCCGTGAACACTGAAGCTTTCTTT. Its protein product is CASSYGGAVNTEAFF.

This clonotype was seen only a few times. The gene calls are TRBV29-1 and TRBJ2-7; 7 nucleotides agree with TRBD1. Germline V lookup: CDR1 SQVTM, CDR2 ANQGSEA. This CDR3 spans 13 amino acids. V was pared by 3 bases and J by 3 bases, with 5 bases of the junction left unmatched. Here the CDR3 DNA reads TGCAGCGTTGAGGGGGACAGCGACTACGAGCAGTACTTC. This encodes CSVEGDSDYEQYF.

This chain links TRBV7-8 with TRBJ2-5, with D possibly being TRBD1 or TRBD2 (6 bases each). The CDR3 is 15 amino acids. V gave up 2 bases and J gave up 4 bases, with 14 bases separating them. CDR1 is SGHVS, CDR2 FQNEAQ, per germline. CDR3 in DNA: TGTGCCAGCAGCTTAATACAGGGAGGAAGAGAGACCCAGTACTTC. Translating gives CASSLIQGGRETQYF.

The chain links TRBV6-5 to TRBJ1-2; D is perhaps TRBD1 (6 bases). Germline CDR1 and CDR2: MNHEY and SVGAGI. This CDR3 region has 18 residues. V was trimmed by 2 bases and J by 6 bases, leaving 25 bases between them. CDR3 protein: CASSYTTPLLLGDNGYTF. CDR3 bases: TGTGCCAGCAGTTACACCACCCCCCTACTATTGGGGGACAATGGCTACACCTTC.

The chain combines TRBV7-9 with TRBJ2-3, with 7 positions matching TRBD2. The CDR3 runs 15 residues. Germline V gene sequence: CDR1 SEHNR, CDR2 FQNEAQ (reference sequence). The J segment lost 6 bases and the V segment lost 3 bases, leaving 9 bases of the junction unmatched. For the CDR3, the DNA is TGTGCCAGCAGCTTTCCATCCGGGACTAAGGATACGCAGTATTTT. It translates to CASSFPSGTKDTQYF.

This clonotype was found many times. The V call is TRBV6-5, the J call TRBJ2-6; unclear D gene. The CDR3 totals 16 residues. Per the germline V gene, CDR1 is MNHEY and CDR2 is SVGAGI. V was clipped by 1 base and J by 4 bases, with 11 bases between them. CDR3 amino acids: CASSYYFFGGANVLTF. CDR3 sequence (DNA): TGTGCCAGCAGTTACTACTTCTTTGGCGGGGCCAACGTCCTGACTTTC.

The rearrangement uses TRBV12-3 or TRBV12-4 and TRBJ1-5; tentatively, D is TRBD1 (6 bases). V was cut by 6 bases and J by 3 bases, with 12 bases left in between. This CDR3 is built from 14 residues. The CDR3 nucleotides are TGTGCCAGCAGCACGCAGGGGATCAATCAGCCCCAGCATTTT. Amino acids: CASSTQGINQPQHF.

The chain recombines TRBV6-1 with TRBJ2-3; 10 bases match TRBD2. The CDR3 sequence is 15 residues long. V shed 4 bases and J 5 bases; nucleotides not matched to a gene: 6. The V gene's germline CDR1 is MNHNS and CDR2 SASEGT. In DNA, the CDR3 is TGTGCCAGCAGTGTAACTAGCGGGATCGGAGATACGCAGTATTTT. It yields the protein CASSVTSGIGDTQYF.

The CDR3 DNA follows: TGTGCCAGCAGCCGTTCCGGGACAGGGAGTCTTTCTAACTATCAGCCCCAGCATTTT. Its protein product is CASSRSGTGSLSNYQPQHF. The genes are TRBV3-1 and TRBJ1-5; 9 positions agree with TRBD1. The CDR3 totals 19 residues. CDR1 and CDR2 from the germline V gene are LGHDT and YNNKEL (reference sequence). V shed 4 bases and J 5 bases; nucleotides not matched to a gene: 18.